This TCR beta chain derives from a study of radiotherapy plus CTLA-4 blockade in lung cancer. Study-level information: For around 18% of patients, objective responses occurred, and approximately 31% had disease control. Regarding the study as a whole: In blood, TCR clones derived from the tumor expanded after radiotherapy plus ipilimumab.

CDR3 length: 13 amino acids. Trimming removed 3 bases from V and 3 bases from J, with 9 bases in between. CDR1 and CDR2 (germline): SGHDT, YYEEEE. The repertoire was sequenced with immunoSEQ multiplex PCR; TCRdb's copy has only in-frame clones and lacks some. The sample yields approximately 85,000 clones, roughly four fifths seen once. This clone has just one count. The target antigen is unknown. Ipilimumab-mediated CTLA-4 blockade plus focal radiation was given to patients having chemo-refractory metastatic non-small-cell lung cancer. This sequence originates from a human donor with non-small cell lung cancer that progressed on radiotherapy plus ipilimumab. V gene TRBV5-6 combines with J gene TRBJ1-1; no clear D gene. The source material was peripheral blood, sampled from a patient treated with radiotherapy plus ipilimumab. The CDR3 sequence: CASSSDFDTEAFF. CDR3 coding DNA: TGTGCCAGCAGCTCCGACTTTGACACTGAAGCTTTCTTT.